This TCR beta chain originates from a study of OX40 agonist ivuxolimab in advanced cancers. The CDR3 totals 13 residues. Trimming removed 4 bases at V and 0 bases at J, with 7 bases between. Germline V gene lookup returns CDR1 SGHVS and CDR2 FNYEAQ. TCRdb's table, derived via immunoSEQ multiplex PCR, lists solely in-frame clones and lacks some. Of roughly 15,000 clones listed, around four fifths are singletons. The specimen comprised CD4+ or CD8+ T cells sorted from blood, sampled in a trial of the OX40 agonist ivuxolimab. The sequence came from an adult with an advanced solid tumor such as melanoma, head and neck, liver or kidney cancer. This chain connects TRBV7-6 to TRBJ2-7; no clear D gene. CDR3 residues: CASSSDGSYEQYF. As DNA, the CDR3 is TGTGCCAGCAGCTCGGACGGCTCCTACGAGCAGTACTTC. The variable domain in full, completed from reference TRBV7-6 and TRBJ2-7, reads GAGVSQSPRYKVTKRGQDVALRCDPISGHVSLYWYRQALGQGPEFLTYFNYEAQQDKSGLPNDRFSAERPEGSISTLTIQRTEQRDSAMYRCASSSDGSYEQYFGPGTRLTVT.